The 30 T cell receptor beta chains given below trace back to one sample, sequenced in a study of blood T cell repertoires in COVID-19. The table came from immunoSEQ multiplex PCR; TCRdb's copy has only in-frame clones and leaves some out. The data show around 240,000 clones, approximately 90% seen once. Sequenced material: PBMCs or T cells enriched from blood (not recorded which). These TCRs come from a human donor in a cohort exposed to, infected with or recovered from COVID-19 (not recorded which). The donor label of this sample is uncertain.

This rearrangement joins TRBV2 to TRBJ2-2; D is unresolved. CDR3 length: 16 residues. Trimming pared 2 bases from V and 0 bases from J, leaving 10 bases between. Per germline, CDR1 SNHLY and CDR2 FYNNEI. The CDR3 DNA reads as TGTGCCAGCAGTGAACGAACCCTACCGAACACCGGGGAGCTGTTTTTT. It is translated as CASSERTLPNTGELFF.

This clone was seen a few times. V and J are TRBV11-1 and TRBJ2-7; no firm D call. Germline assignment: CDR1 SGHAT and CDR2 FQDESV (reference sequence). There are 13 residues in the CDR3. Trimming took off 1 base at V and 2 bases at J, with 6 bases between the two ends. This CDR3 is CASSLDLPYEQYF. As DNA, the CDR3 is TGTGCCAGCAGCTTAGACTTACCCTACGAGCAGTACTTC. Combining the CDR3 with reference TRBV11-1 and TRBJ2-7 gives the whole variable domain EAEVAQSPRYKITEKSQAVAFWCDPISGHATLYWYRQILGQGPELLVQFQDESVVDDSQLPKDRFSAERLKGVDSTLKIQPAELGDSAMYLCASSLDLPYEQYFGPGTRLTVT.

V gene TRBV7-9 combines with J gene TRBJ1-6; unclear D gene. Trimming removed 2 bases at V and 10 bases at J, with 9 bases between. CDR3 length: 13 amino acids. CDR1 and CDR2 (germline): SEHNR, FQNEAQ (reference sequence). CDR3: CASSLKNSSPLHF. The CDR3 nucleotides read TGTGCCAGCAGCTTAAAAAACTCCTCACCCCTCCACTTT.

The rearrangement links TRBV25-1 to TRBJ1-2; TRBD1 is a possible D gene (5 bases). V was cut by 8 bases and J by 8 bases, with 15 bases left in between. The CDR3 has 12 residues. Germline loops: CDR1 MGHDK, CDR2 SYGVNS. The CDR3 region is CASRTEGWGYTF. CDR3 sequence (DNA): TGTGCCAGCCGGACGGAGGGGTGGGGCTACACCTTC.

V gene TRBV12-5 combines with J gene TRBJ1-1; a possible D gene is TRBD1 (6 bases). The CDR3 contains 15 residues. Germline CDR1 reads LGHNT; CDR2 reads FRNRAP. Trimming took 2 bases from V and 1 from J, leaving 11 bases between them. The CDR3 nucleotides are TGTGCTAGTGGTTTGAGGGGGTCGCCGAACACTGAAGCTTTCTTT. Residues: CASGLRGSPNTEAFF. Full variable domain (outside the CDR3, taken from reference TRBV12-5 and TRBJ1-1): DARVTQTPRHKVTEMGQEVTMRCQPILGHNTVFWYRQTMMQGLELLAYFRNRAPLDDSGMPKDRFSAEMPDATLATLKIQPSEPRDSAVYFCASGLRGSPNTEAFFGQGTRLTVV.

The chain employs TRBV5-1 and TRBJ1-6; TRBD1 might be the D (5 bases). V gave up 3 bases and J gave up 10 bases, with 17 bases separating them. Germline CDR1 SGHRS, CDR2 YFSETQ. The CDR3 runs to 15 residues. This chain's CDR3 is CASSSLSGGESPLHF. For the CDR3, the DNA is TGCGCCAGCAGCTCCCTTTCGGGGGGTGAATCACCCCTCCACTTT.

The J gene is TRBJ1-1, the V gene TRBV4-1; no firm D call. Trimming took off 0 bases at V and 11 bases at J, with 19 bases between the two ends. CDR3 length equals 15 residues. From germline, CDR1 is MGHRA and CDR2 YSYEKL. The CDR3 nucleotides are TGCGCCAGCAGCCAAGATAGTGAACCCCCTGTCGCGGCTTTCTTT. Translation: CASSQDSEPPVAAFF.

The genes are TRBV9 and TRBJ1-2; 8 bases map to TRBD1. Germline-derived CDR1 and CDR2 are SGDLS and YYNGEE. CDR3 size: 16 residues. With V trimmed by 0 bases and J by 7 bases, 11 bases remained unmatched. CDR3 in amino acids: CASSVASGGTGGGYTF. Written as DNA, the CDR3 is TGTGCCAGCAGCGTAGCTTCTGGCGGGACAGGAGGTGGCTACACCTTC.

The chain carries TRBV6-6 and TRBJ1-2; D possibly corresponds to TRBD1 (5 bases). The CDR3 has 13 residues. Germline lookup yields CDR1 MNHNY and CDR2 SVGAGI (reference sequence). V lost 4 bases, J lost 4 bases, and 10 bases lay in between. CDR3 nucleotide sequence: TGTGCCAGCAGTTTAGAAGGGGTCTATGGCTACACCTTC. Its translation is CASSLEGVYGYTF.

The chain uses TRBV27 and TRBJ2-4; 10 nucleotides agree with TRBD1. With V trimmed by 5 bases and J by 7 bases, 5 bases remained unmatched. Looked up from germline, CDR1 is MNHEY and CDR2 is SMNVEV (reference sequence). The CDR3 sequence is 14 residues long. This CDR3 is CASSPPGQGNIQYF. For the CDR3, the DNA is TGTGCCAGCAGTCCTCCGGGACAGGGGAACATTCAGTACTTC.

The V and J genes are TRBV7-3 and TRBJ2-3; 8 bases are a match to TRBD2. In germline, CDR1 is SGHTA, CDR2 FQGTGA. CDR3 length equals 15 residues. J was trimmed by 1 base and V by 5 bases; bases with no gene match: 5. The CDR3 spells CASSPQAGGTDTQYF. The CDR3 DNA sequence: TGTGCCAGCAGCCCCCAAGCGGGGGGCACAGATACGCAGTATTTT. Full variable domain (missing parts from reference TRBV7-3 and TRBJ2-3): GAGVSQTPSNKVTEKGKYVELRCDPISGHTALYWYRQSLGQGPEFLIYFQGTGAADDSGLPNDRFFAVRPEGSVSTLKIQRTERGDSAVYLCASSPQAGGTDTQYFGPGTRLTVL.

The J gene is TRBJ1-2, the V gene TRBV5-1; D remains unclear. This CDR3 has 14 residues. CDR1 and CDR2 from the germline V gene are SGHRS and YFSETQ. V lost 4 bases to trimming and J lost 6 bases, with 16 bases between them. The CDR3 DNA reads TGCGCCAGCAGCCGATCCCAGACTAGGGATGGCTACACCTTC. Translated, it gives CASSRSQTRDGYTF.

This clone showed up just once. The gene calls are TRBV24-1 and TRBJ2-2; no firm D call. Germline V gene data show CDR1 as KGHDR and CDR2 as SFDVKD. V shed 7 bases and J shed 0 bases, with 5 bases lying between them. The CDR3 loop spans 13 amino acids. CDR3 in amino acids: CATSSSNTGELFF. The CDR3 DNA follows: TGTGCCACCAGCTCGTCGAACACCGGGGAGCTGTTTTTT.

J is TRBJ2-5 and V is TRBV5-4; 8 bases agree with TRBD1. V gave up 3 bases and J gave up 5 bases; unmatched junction bases: 3. The CDR3 totals 13 residues. Germline assignment: CDR1 SGHNT and CDR2 YYREEE (reference sequence). Here the CDR3 reads CASSSTGVETQYF. CDR3 DNA sequence: TGTGCCAGCAGCTCGACAGGGGTCGAGACCCAGTACTTC.

The chain links TRBV7-8 to TRBJ1-2, with D unresolved. Germline CDR1 is SGHVS and CDR2 is FQNEAQ. V was shortened by 1 base and J by 3 bases, with 9 bases between the two germline ends. The CDR3 sequence is 14 residues long. This chain's CDR3 is CASSLGQKYYGYTF. The CDR3 DNA is TGTGCCAGCAGCTTAGGCCAGAAGTACTATGGCTACACCTTC.

A word on this clone: At one end the junction does not follow the germline gene, possibly because of a read error. The V and J genes are TRBV9 and TRBJ1-2; D is unclear. The germline CDR1 and CDR2 sequences are SGDLS and YYNGEE. The CDR3 runs 15 residues. The CDR3 bases are TGTGCCAGCAGCGTCGGGGTTATAGCTAACTATGGCTACATCTTC. Amino acids: CASSVGVIANYGYIF.

The J gene is TRBJ2-3, the V gene TRBV6-4; TRBD2 matches at 9 bases. V dropped 5 bases and J dropped 5; count of bases not matched to a gene: 5. Germline-derived CDR1 and CDR2 are MRHNA and SNTAGT. The CDR3 covers 14 residues. CDR3 protein: CASSPSGAEDTQYF. The DNA of the CDR3 is TGTGCCAGCAGTCCTAGCGGGGCTGAAGATACGCAGTATTTT.

J is TRBJ2-7 and V is TRBV7-2, with 8 bases aligning to TRBD1. The CDR3 is 14 amino acids. J was trimmed by 6 bases and V by 0 bases; bases with no gene match: 4. Germline V gene data show CDR1 as SGHTA and CDR2 as FQGNSA. CDR3 in DNA: TGTGCCAGCAGCTTAGCCTTCGGACAGGGCGAGCAGTACTTC. Amino acids: CASSLAFGQGEQYF.

The genes are TRBV7-8 and TRBJ1-5, with D uncertain. Germline lookup yields CDR1 SGHVS and CDR2 FQNEAQ. The CDR3 runs 13 residues. Trimming took off 5 bases at V and 7 bases at J, with 12 bases between the two ends. CDR3 DNA: TGTGCCAGCAGCCGGGCGGTCGGGCAGCCCCAGCATTTT. It codes for CASSRAVGQPQHF.

The rearrangement uses TRBV7-9 and TRBJ1-2; D unclear. The CDR3 has 13 residues. In germline, CDR1 is SEHNR, CDR2 FQNEAQ (reference sequence). V lost 1 base and J 6 bases, leaving 9 bases between the germline ends. CDR3 region: CASSLVVWHGYTF. The CDR3 DNA is TGTGCCAGCAGCTTAGTGGTTTGGCATGGCTACACCTTC.

This sequence joins TRBV9 and TRBJ1-3; D is perhaps TRBD1 (6 bases). Germline values: CDR1 SGDLS, CDR2 YYNGEE. The V gene lost 4 bases and the J gene lost 0 bases, with 20 bases spanning the gap. The CDR3 runs to 18 residues. CDR3 sequence: CASSHYSDRSLSGNTIYF. CDR3 bases: TGTGCCAGCAGCCATTATTCCGACAGGTCACTCTCTGGAAACACCATATATTTT. Together with reference TRBV9 and TRBJ1-3, the CDR3 gives the full variable domain: DSGVTQTPKHLITATGQRVTLRCSPRSGDLSVYWYQQSLDQGLQFLIQYYNGEERAKGNILERFSAQQFPDLHSELNLSSLELGDSALYFCASSHYSDRSLSGNTIYFGEGSWLTVV.

This clone showed up just a few times. V gene TRBV4-3 combines with J gene TRBJ2-7; D remains unclear. The germline V and J ends were trimmed by 3 bases and 1 base, with 7 bases remaining between them. CDR1 LGHNA and CDR2 YSLEER come from the germline V gene. CDR3 length equals 13 residues. DNA for the CDR3: TGCGCCAGCAGCCAGCACGGGTCCTACGAGCAGTACTTC. Its protein product is CASSQHGSYEQYF.

CDR3 bases: TGTGCCAGCAGCCCGGGGGGGACTGAAGCTTTCTTT. The encoded protein is CASSPGGTEAFF. The chain links TRBV5-4 to TRBJ1-1, with a weak D call TRBD1 (5 bases). This CDR3 is built from 12 residues. Trimming cost V 4 bases and J 5 bases, with 9 bases left between them. Looked up from germline, CDR1 is SGHNT and CDR2 is YYREEE (reference sequence).

This clone was recorded only once. This rearrangement joins TRBV25-1 to TRBJ2-3; the D is unclear. V was shortened by 1 base and J by 3 bases, with 11 bases between the two germline ends. This CDR3 region has 15 residues. Germline V CDR1 and CDR2: MGHDK, SYGVNS. CDR3: CASSESGRITDTQYF. DNA for the CDR3: TGTGCCAGCAGTGAATCTGGGCGCATAACAGATACGCAGTATTTT.

J is TRBJ2-1 and V is TRBV24-1; TRBD2 agrees at 14 bases. Germline V gives CDR1 KGHDR, CDR2 SFDVKD. The CDR3 is made up of 16 amino acids. Losses at the gene ends were 3 bases for V and 9 bases for J; bases not matched to a gene: 6. CDR3 loop: CATSDPTSGGAGEQFF. In nucleotides, the CDR3 is TGTGCCACCAGTGATCCGACTAGCGGGGGGGCCGGTGAGCAGTTCTTC.

The chain has TRBV19 and TRBJ2-1, with 10 positions matching TRBD2. V shed 3 bases, J shed 5 bases, and the junction held 7 bases outside the gene matches. Germline V CDR1 and CDR2: LNHDA, SQIVND (reference sequence). The CDR3 is 16 amino acids. As DNA, the CDR3 is TGTGCCAGTAGTATTATGCTAGCGGGGGTCAACAATGAGCAGTTCTTC. It yields the protein CASSIMLAGVNNEQFF.

This rearrangement joins TRBV6-5 to TRBJ1-1; D possibly corresponds to TRBD1 (6 bases). The V and J ends lost 0 bases and 2 bases respectively, with 13 bases between them. The CDR3 is 16 residues long. Germline V gene data show CDR1 as MNHEY and CDR2 as SVGAGI. The CDR3 sequence: CASSYSPGTLNTEAFF. In DNA form, the CDR3 reads TGTGCCAGCAGTTACTCCCCCGGGACACTTAACACTGAAGCTTTCTTT.

This clone has only a few counts. This chain links TRBV19 with TRBJ1-5; TRBD1 matches at 7 bases. The V segment lost 7 bases and the J segment 3 bases; nucleotides outside the gene matches: 6. CDR1 is LNHDA and CDR2 is SQIVND in the germline V gene (reference sequence). This CDR3 comprises 14 residues. CDR3 in DNA: TGTGCCAGTAAAAGGGACAGCCTCAATCAGCCCCAGCATTTT. Amino acid sequence: CASKRDSLNQPQHF.

The chain employs TRBV3-1 (or the pseudogene TRBV3-2) and TRBJ2-5, with TRBD2 as a possible D gene (6 bases). CDR1 is LGHDT, CDR2 YNNKEL, per germline (reference sequence). Trimming shortened V by 4 bases and J by 1 base, and 10 bases separated the two germline ends. This CDR3 is built from 14 residues. CDR3 in DNA: TGTGCCAGCAGCCGGGGACTCTTCCAAGAGACCCAGTACTTC. Residues: CASSRGLFQETQYF.

V usage is TRBV2 and J usage is TRBJ2-5; D is unclear. Germline CDR1 reads SNHLY; CDR2 reads FYNNEI. Trimming took off 4 bases at V and 1 base at J, with 4 bases between the two ends. This CDR3 has 12 amino acids. The CDR3 loop reads CASSGLQETQYF. The CDR3 bases are TGTGCCAGCAGTGGACTCCAAGAGACCCAGTACTTC.